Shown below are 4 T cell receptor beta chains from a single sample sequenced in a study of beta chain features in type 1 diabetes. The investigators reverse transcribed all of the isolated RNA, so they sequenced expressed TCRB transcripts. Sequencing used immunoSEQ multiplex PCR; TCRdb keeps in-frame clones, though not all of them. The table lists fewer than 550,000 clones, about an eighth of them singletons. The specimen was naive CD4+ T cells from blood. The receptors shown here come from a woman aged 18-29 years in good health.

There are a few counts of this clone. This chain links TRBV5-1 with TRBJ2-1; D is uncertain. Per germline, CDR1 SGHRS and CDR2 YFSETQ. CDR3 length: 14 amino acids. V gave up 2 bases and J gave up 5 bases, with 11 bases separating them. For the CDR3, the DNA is TGCGCCAGCAGCTTTCTTGGCGTAAACAATGAGCAGTTCTTC. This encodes CASSFLGVNNEQFF.

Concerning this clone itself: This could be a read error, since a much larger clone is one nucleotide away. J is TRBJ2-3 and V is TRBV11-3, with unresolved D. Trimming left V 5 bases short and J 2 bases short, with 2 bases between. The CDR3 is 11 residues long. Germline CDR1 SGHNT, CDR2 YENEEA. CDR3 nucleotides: TGTGCCAGCAGCATCACAGATACGCAGTATTTT. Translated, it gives CASSITDTQYF.

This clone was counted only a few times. The CDR3 region has the DNA TGCGCCAGCAGCCAAGAAGGTCGCTATAATTCACCCCTCCACTTT. This encodes CASSQEGRYNSPLHF. The gene calls are TRBV4-3 and TRBJ1-6; unclear D gene. The V and J ends lost 0 bases and 3 bases respectively, with 6 bases between them. The CDR3 loop spans 15 amino acids. Looked up from germline, CDR1 is LGHNA and CDR2 is YSLEER.

The CDR3 DNA reads as TGTGCCAGCAGCGTAGCCGCGGGAGGGAACTACAATGAGCAGTTCTTC. This encodes CASSVAAGGNYNEQFF. The genes are TRBV9 and TRBJ2-1; TRBD2 agrees at 9 bases. This CDR3 comprises 16 residues. The J segment lost 3 bases and the V segment lost 0 bases, leaving 4 bases of the junction unmatched. CDR1 SGDLS and CDR2 YYNGEE come from the germline V gene.